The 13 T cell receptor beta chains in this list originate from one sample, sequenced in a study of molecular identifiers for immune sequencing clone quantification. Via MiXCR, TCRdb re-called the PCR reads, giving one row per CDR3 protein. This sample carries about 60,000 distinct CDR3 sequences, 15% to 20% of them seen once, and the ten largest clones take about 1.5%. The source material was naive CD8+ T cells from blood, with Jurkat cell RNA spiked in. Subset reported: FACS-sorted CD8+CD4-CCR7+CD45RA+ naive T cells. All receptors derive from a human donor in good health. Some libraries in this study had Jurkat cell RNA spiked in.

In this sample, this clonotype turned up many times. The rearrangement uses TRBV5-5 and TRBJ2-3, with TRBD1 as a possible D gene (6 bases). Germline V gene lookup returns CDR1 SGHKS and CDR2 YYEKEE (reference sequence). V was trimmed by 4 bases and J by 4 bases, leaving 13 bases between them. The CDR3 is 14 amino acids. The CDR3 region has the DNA TGTGCCAGCAGCACGACAGGCGGTCCAGATACGCAGTATTTT. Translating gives CASSTTGGPDTQYF.

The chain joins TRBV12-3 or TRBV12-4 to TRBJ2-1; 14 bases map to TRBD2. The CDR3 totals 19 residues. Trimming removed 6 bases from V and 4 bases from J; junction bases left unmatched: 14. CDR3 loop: CASSQPGTSGRVFYNEQFF. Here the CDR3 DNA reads TGTGCCAGCAGCCAACCCGGGACTAGCGGGAGAGTATTTTACAATGAGCAGTTCTTC.

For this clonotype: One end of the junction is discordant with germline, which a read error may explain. CDR3 DNA sequence: TGTGCCACCAGTTCAGGGGGGAGGGTCTACGATGAGCAGTTCTTC. Its translation: CATSSGGRVYDEQFF. The chain uses TRBV24-1 and TRBJ2-1; tentatively, D is TRBD1 or TRBD2 (7 bases each). Germline CDR1 and CDR2: KGHDR and SFDVKD. The CDR3 has 15 residues.

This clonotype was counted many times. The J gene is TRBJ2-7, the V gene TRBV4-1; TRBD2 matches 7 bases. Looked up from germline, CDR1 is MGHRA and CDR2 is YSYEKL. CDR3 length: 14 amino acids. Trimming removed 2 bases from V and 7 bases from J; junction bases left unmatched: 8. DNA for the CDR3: TGCGCCAGCAGCCAACTCTCGGGGGGATGGGAGCAGTACTTC. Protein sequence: CASSQLSGGWEQYF.

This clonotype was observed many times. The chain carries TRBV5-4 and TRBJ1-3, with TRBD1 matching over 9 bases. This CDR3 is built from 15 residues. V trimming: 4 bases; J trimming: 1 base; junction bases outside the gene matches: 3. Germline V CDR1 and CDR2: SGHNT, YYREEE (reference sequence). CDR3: CASSPGTGSGNTIYF. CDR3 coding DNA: TGTGCCAGCAGCCCGGGGACAGGGTCTGGAAACACCATATATTTT. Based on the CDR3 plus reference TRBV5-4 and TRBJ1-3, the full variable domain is ETGVTQSPTHLIKTRGQQVTLRCSSQSGHNTVSWYQQALGQGPQFIFQYYREEENGRGNFPPRFSGLQFPNYSSELNVNALELDDSALYLCASSPGTGSGNTIYFGEGSWLTVV.

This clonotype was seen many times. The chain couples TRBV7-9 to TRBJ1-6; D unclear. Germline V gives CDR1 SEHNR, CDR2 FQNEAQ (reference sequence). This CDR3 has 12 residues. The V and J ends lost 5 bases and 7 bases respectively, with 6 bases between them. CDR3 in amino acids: CASSDHNSPLHF. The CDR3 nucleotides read TGTGCCAGCAGCGATCACAATTCACCCCTCCACTTT.

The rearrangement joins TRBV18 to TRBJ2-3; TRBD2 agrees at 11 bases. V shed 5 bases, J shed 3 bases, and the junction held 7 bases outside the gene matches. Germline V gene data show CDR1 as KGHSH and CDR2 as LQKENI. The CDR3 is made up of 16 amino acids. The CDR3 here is CASSIIAGGLTDTQYF. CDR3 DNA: TGTGCCAGCTCAATCATAGCGGGAGGGCTTACAGATACGCAGTATTTT.

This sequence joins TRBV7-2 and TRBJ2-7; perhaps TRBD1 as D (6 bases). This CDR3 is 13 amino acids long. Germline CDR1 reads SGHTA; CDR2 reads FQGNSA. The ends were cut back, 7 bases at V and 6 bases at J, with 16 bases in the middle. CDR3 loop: CASTTGAGVEQYF. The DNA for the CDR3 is TGTGCCAGCACTACCGGGGCAGGGGTCGAGCAGTACTTC.

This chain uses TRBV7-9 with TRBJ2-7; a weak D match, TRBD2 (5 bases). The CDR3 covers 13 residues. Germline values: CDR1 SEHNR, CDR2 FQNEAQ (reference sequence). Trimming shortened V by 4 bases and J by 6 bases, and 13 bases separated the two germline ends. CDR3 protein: CASSSVQRGEQYF. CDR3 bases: TGTGCCAGCAGCTCCGTGCAACGGGGCGAGCAGTACTTC.

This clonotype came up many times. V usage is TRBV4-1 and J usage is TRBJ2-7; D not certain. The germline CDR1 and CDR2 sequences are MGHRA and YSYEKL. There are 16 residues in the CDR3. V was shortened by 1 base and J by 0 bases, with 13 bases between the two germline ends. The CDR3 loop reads CASSQGVQGYSYEQYF. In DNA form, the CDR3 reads TGCGCCAGCAGCCAAGGCGTTCAAGGGTACTCCTACGAGCAGTACTTC.

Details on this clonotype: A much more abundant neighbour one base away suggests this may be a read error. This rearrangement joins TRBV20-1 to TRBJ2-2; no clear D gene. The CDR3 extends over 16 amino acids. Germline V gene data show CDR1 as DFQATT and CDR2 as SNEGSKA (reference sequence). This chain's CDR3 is CRARFFEEANTGELFF. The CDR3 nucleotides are TGCAGAGCTAGATTCTTTGAGGAAGCGAACACCGGGGAGCTGTTTTTT.

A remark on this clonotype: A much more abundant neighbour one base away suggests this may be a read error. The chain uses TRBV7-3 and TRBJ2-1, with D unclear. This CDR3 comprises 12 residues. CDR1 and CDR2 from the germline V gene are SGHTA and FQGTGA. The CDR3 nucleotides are TGTGCCGGCAGCTTAAACGGGAATGAGCAGTTCTTC. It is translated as CAGSLNGNEQFF.

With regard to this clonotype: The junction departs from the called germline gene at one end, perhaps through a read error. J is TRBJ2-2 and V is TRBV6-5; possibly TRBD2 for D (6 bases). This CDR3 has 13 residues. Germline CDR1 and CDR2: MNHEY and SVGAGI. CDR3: CASSALIGGDPLF. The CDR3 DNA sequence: TGTGCCAGCAGCGCCCTCATCGGCGGGGATCCCCTTTTT.